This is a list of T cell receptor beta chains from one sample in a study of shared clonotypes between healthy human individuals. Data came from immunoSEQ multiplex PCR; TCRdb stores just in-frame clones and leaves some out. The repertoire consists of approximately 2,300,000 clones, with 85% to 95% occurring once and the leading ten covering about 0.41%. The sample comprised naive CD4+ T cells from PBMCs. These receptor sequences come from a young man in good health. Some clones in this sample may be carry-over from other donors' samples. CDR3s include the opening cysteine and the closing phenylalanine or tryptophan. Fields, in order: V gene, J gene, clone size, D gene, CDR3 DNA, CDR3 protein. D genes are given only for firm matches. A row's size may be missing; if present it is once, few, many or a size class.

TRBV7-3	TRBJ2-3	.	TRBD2	TGTGCCAGCAGCGATGGCGGGAGGAGGGCAGATACGCAGTATTTT	CASSDGGRRADTQYF
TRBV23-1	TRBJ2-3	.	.	TGCGCCAGCGGTGGAGGAGGGCGAATCACAGATACGCAGTATTTT	CASGGGGRITDTQYF
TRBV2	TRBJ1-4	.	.	TGTGCCAGCAGTGAAAACCAGGGGTTTAATGAAAAACTGTTTTTT	CASSENQGFNEKLFF
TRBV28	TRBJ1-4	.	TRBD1	TGTGCCAGCAGTCCACCCAAAGGGGGCGGTGAAAAACTGTTTTTT	CASSPPKGGGEKLFF
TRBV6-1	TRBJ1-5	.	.	TGTGCCAGCAGTGAACGCCATCAGCCCCAGCATTTT	CASSERHQPQHF
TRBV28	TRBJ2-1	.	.	TGTGCCAGCAGCTCCCTGGGGCCAGGAGCCTACAATGAGCAGTTCTTC	CASSSLGPGAYNEQFF
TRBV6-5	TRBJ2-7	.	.	TGTGCCAGCAGTTATGCGGGGCGTTGGGCCTACGAGCAGTACTTC	CASSYAGRWAYEQYF
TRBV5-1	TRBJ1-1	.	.	TGCGCCAGCAGGGGGACGGCGACACAATCTCTGAACACTGAAGCTTTCTTT	CASRGTATQSLNTEAFF
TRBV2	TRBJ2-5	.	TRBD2	TGTGCCAGCTTAAGAGCGGGAGGTGAGACCCAGTACTTC	CASLRAGGETQYF
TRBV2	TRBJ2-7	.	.	TGTGCCAGCAGTGAACAGACCTACGAGCAGTACTTC	CASSEQTYEQYF
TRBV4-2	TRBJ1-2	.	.	TGTGCCAGCAGCCAAGAGGAGTATAGACGAAGAACGGGCGGCTACACCTTC	CASSQEEYRRRTGGYTF
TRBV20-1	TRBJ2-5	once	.	TGCAGTGCCGGGGGCCAAGAGACCCAGTACTTC	CSAGGQETQYF
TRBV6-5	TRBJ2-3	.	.	TGTGCCAGCAGTTTCGGAATACGCACAGATACGCAGTATTTT	CASSFGIRTDTQYF
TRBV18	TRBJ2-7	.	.	TGTGCCAGCTCACCCTCCATAAATTCCTACGAGCAGTACTTC	CASSPSINSYEQYF
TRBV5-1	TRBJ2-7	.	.	TGCGCCAGCAGCTTGGTGGCAACGGTCTACGAGCAGTACTTC	CASSLVATVYEQYF
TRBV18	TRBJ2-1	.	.	TGTGCCAGCTCACCACCGGGCTACAATGAGCAGTTCTTC	CASSPPGYNEQFF
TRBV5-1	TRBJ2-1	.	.	TGCGCCAGCAGCTTGCCTACGGGGGTTACCTACAATGAGCAGTTCTTC	CASSLPTGVTYNEQFF
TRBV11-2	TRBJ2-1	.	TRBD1	TGTGCCAGCAGGCGGGGACAGGGGGTCTACAATGAGCAGTTCTTC	CASRRGQGVYNEQFF
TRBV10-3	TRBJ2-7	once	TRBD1	TGTGCCATCAGAACCGGGACAGGGGAGGGCGAGCAGTACTTC	CAIRTGTGEGEQYF
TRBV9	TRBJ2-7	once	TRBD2	TGTGCCAGCAGCGTAGGGGCTAGCGGGCTTTACGAGCAGTACTTC	CASSVGASGLYEQYF
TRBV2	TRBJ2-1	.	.	TGTGCCAGCACCCTAAGGTTATGGCAGGCCACCGTGGAATTGCAGTTCTTC	CASTLRLWQATVELQFF
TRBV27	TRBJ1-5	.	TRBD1	TGTGCCACCCGGACAGGGAATCAGCCCCAGCATTTT	CATRTGNQPQHF
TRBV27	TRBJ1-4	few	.	TGTGCCAGCAGTTCCCTCGGAACAACTAATGAAAAACTGTTTTTT	CASSSLGTTNEKLFF
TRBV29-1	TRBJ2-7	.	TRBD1	TGCAGCTCGTCCACAGGGGCAGGAGAGCAGTACTTC	CSSSTGAGEQYF
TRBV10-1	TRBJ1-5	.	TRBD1	TGCGCCAGCAGTGAGTCGAGGACAGGAAACGTGGTGCCCCAGCATTTT	CASSESRTGNVVPQHF
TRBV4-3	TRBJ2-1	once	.	TGCGCCAGCAGCCGGCTATTCGGACTGGTGAGCTCCTACAATGAGCAGTTCTTC	CASSRLFGLVSSYNEQFF
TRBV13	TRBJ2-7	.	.	TGTGCCAGCAGCCCCGGGACTGCTCACTACGAGCAGTACTTC	CASSPGTAHYEQYF
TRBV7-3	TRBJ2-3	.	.	TGTGCCAGCAGCTTAACCGCCGCAGCCGATACGCAGTATTTT	CASSLTAAADTQYF
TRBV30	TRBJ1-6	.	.	TGTGCCTGGAGCTTAAGTAATTCACCCCTCCACTTT	CAWSLSNSPLHF
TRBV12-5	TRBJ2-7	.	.	TGTGCTAGTGGTTTGTACGGGACCTACGAGCAGTACTTC	CASGLYGTYEQYF
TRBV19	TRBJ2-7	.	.	TGTGCCAGTAGTATGATGGCAGGGCGCTCCTACGAGCAGTACTTC	CASSMMAGRSYEQYF
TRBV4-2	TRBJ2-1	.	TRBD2	TGTGCCAGCAGCTATAGCGGGAGGTCCTACAATGAGCAGTTCTTC	CASSYSGRSYNEQFF
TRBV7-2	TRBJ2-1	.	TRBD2	TGTGCCAGCACCCTTATGAGCGGGAGAGGGAATGAGCAGTTCTTC	CASTLMSGRGNEQFF
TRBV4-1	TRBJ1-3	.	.	TGCGCCAGCAGCTTCAGACAGAACTCTGGAAACACCATATATTTT	CASSFRQNSGNTIYF
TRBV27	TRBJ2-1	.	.	TGTGCCAGCAGCCTCTTCCCAGCGGCCAATGAGCAGTTCTTC	CASSLFPAANEQFF
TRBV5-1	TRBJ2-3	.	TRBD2	TGCGCCAGCAGCAATCCTAGCGGGAGCCCAGATACGCAGTATTTT	CASSNPSGSPDTQYF
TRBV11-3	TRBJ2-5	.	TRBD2	TGTGCCAGCAGCTCGGGACTAGCGGAACAAGAAACCCAGTACTTC	CASSSGLAEQETQYF
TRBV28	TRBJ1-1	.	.	TGTGCCAGCAGCATGGGGCGCGGGAGGCTGGGTACTGAAGCTTTCTTT	CASSMGRGRLGTEAFF
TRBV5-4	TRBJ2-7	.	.	TGTGCCAGCAGCGCGGCGGGACCTGGGGGCGAGCAGTACTTC	CASSAAGPGGEQYF
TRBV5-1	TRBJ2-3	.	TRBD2	TGCGCCAGCAGCTTGTTAGTCCTAGCGGGAGTTAGCACAGATACGCAGTATTTT	CASSLLVLAGVSTDTQYF
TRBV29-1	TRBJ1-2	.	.	TGCAGCGTTGAACCCCAGACAGGTTCCTATGGCTACACCTTC	CSVEPQTGSYGYTF
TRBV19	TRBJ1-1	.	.	TGTGCCAGTAGTATAGAACAGCACACTGAAGCTTTCTTT	CASSIEQHTEAFF
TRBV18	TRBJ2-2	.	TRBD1	TGTGCCAGCTCACCCCGCGGACAGGTGACCGGGGAGCTGTTTTTT	CASSPRGQVTGELFF
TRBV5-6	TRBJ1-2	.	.	TGTGCCAGCAGCTTGAATGGGGGACTGTATGGCTACACCTTC	CASSLNGGLYGYTF
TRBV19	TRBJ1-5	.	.	TGTGCCAGTAGTACATCGACAGGAATCAATCAGCCCCAGCATTTT	CASSTSTGINQPQHF
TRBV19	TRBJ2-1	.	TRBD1	TGTGCCAGTAGTATTGGGGACAGGGGTAGCTATGAGCAGTTCTTC	CASSIGDRGSYEQFF
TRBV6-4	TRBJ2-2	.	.	TGTGCCAGCAGTGACTCGTTCCGGACCGGGGAGCTGTTTTTT	CASSDSFRTGELFF